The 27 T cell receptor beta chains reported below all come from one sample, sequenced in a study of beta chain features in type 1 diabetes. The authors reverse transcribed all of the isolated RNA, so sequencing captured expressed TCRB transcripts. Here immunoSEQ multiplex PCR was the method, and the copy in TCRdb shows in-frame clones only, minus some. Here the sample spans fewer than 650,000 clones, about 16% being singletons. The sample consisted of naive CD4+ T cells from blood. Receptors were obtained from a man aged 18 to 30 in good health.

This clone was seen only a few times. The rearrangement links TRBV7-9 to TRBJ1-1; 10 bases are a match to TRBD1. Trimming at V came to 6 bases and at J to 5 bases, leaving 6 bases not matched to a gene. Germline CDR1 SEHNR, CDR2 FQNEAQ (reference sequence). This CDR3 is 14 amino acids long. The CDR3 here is CASRTRTGGTEAFF. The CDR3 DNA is TGTGCCAGCAGGACGCGGACAGGGGGGACTGAAGCTTTCTTT.

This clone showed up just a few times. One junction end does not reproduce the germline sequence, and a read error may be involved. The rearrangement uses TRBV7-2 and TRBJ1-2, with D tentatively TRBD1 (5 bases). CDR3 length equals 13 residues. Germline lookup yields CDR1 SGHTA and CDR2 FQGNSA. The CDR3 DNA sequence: TGTGCCAGCAGCGCCGGGACGCCTAATGGTTACACCTTC. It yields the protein CASSAGTPNGYTF.

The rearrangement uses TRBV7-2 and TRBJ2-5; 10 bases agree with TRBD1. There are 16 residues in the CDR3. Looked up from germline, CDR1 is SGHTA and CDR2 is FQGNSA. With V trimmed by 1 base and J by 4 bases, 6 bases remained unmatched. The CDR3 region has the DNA TGTGCCAGCAGCTTAGGCGACAGGGGGCGACTAGAGACCCAGTACTTC. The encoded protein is CASSLGDRGRLETQYF.

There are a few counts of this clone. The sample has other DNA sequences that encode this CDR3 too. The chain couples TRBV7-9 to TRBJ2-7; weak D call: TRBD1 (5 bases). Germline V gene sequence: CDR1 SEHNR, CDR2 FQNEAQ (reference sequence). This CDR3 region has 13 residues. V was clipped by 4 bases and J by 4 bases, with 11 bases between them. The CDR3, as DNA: TGTGCCAGCAGCTCCCCTGGGGCTTACGAGCAGTACTTC. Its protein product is CASSSPGAYEQYF. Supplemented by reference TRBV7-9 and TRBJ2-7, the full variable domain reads DTGVSQNPRHKITKRGQNVTFRCDPISEHNRLYWYRQTLGQGPEFLTYFQNEAQLEKSRLLSDRFSAERPKGSFSTLEIQRTEQGDSAMYLCASSSPGAYEQYFGPGTRLTVT.

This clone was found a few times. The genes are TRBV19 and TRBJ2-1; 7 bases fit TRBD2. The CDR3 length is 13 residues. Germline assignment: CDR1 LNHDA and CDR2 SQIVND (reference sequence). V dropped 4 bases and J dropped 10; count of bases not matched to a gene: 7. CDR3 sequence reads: CASSTPGRVEQFF. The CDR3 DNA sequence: TGTGCCAGTAGTACCCCGGGGAGGGTAGAGCAGTTCTTC.

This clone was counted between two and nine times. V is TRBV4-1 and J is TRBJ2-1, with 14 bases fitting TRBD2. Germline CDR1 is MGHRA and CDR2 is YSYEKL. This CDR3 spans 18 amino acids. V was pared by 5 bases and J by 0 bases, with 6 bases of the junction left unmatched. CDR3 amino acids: CASSAGLAGDPSYNEQFF. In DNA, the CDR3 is TGCGCCAGCAGCGCGGGACTAGCGGGGGACCCCTCCTACAATGAGCAGTTCTTC.

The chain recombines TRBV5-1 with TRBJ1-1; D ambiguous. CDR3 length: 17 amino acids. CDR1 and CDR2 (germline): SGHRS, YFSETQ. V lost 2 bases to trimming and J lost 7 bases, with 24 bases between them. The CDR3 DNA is TGCGCCAGCAGCTTAGCTCCAGGCGGTGGAGTAGGTGGTGAAGCTTTCTTT. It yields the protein CASSLAPGGGVGGEAFF.

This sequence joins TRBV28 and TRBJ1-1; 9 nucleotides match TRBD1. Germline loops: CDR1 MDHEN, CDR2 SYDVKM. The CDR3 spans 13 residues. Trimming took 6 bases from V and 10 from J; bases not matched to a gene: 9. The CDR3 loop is CASRHTGTGLAFF. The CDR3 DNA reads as TGTGCCAGCAGACATACTGGGACAGGGTTAGCTTTCTTT.

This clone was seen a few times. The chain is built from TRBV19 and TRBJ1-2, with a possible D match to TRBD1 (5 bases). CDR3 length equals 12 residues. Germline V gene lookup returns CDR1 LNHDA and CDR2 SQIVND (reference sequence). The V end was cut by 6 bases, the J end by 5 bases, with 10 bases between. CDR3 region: CASRNRQYGYTF. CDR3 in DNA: TGTGCCAGTAGGAACAGGCAGTATGGCTACACCTTC.

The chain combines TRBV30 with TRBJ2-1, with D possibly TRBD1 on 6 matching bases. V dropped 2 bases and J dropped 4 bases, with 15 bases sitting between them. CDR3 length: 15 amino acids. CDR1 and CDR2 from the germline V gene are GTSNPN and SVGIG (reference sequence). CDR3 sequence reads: CAWSPLGTIYNEQFF. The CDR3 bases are TGTGCCTGGAGTCCCTTGGGGACAATTTACAATGAGCAGTTCTTC.

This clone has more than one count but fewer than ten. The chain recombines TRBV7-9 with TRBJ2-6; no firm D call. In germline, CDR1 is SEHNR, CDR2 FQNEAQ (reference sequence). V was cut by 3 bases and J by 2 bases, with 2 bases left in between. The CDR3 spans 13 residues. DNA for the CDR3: TGTGCCAGCAGCTTTGCTGGGGCCAACGTCCTGACTTTC. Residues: CASSFAGANVLTF.

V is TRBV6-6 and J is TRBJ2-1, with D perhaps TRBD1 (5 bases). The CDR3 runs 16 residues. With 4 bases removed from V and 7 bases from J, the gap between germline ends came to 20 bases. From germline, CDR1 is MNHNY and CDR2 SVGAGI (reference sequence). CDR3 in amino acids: CASSSRRYGAINEQFF. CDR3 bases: TGTGCCAGCAGTTCCCGCCGTTATGGGGCTATAAATGAGCAGTTCTTC.

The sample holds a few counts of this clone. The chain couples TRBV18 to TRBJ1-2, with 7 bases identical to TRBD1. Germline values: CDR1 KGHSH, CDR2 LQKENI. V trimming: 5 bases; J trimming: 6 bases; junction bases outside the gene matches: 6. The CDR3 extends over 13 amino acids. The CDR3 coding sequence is TGTGCCAGCTCATCGAAGGGGGCGGATGGCTACACCTTC. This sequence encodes CASSSKGADGYTF.

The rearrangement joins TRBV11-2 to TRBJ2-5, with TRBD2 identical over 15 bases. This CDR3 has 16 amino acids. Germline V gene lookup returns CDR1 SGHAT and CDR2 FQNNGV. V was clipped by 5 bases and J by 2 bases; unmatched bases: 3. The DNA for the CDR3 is TGTGCCAGCAGCCCGGGGACTAGCGGGGGGCAAGAGACCCAGTACTTC. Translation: CASSPGTSGGQETQYF.

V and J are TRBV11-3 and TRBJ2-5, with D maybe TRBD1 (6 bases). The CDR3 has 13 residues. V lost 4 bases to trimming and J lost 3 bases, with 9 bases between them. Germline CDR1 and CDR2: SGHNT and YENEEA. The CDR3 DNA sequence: TGTGCCAGCAGCTCCGGACAGAAAGAGACCCAGTACTTC. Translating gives CASSSGQKETQYF. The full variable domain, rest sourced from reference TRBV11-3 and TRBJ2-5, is EAGVVQSPRYKIIEKKQPVAFWCNPISGHNTLYWYLQNLGQGPELLIRYENEEAVDDSQLPKDRFSAERLKGVDSTLKIQPAELGDSAVYLCASSSGQKETQYFGPGTRLLVL.

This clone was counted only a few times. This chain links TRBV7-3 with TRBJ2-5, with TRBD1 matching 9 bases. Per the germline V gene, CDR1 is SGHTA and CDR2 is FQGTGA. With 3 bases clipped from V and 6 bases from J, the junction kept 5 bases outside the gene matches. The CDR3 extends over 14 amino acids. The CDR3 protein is CASSFRDREKTQYF. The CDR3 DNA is TGTGCCAGCAGCTTCCGGGACAGGGAAAAGACCCAGTACTTC.

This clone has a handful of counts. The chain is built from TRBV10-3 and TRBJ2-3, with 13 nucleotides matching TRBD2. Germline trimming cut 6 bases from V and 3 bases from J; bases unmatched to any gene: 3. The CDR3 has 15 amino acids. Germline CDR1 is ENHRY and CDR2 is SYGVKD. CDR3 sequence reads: CAISGTSGTTDTQYF. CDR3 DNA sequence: TGTGCCATCAGCGGGACTAGCGGGACTACAGATACGCAGTATTTT.

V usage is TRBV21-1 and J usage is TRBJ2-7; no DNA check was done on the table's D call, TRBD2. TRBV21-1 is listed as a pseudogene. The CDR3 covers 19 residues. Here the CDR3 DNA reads TGTGCCAGCAGCCTAGTTGGAGGACTAGCGGGGGGTGTTATCTACGAGCAGTACTTC. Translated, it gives CASSLVGGLAGGVIYEQYF.

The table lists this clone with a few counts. For the CDR3, the DNA is TGTGCCAGCAGGCGACTAGCGGGGAAAAATGAGCAGTTCTTC. Translating gives CASRRLAGKNEQFF. The chain employs TRBV6-5 and TRBJ2-1, with 11 bases aligning to TRBD2. V was clipped by 6 bases and J by 7 bases; unmatched bases: 5. The germline V gene has CDR1 MNHEY and CDR2 SVGAGI. This CDR3 region has 14 residues.

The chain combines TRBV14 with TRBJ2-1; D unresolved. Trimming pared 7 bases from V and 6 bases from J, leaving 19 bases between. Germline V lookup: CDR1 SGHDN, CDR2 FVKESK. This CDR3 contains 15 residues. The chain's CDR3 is CASTSVEGMGNEQFF. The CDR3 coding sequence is TGTGCCAGCACCTCGGTTGAAGGGATGGGCAATGAGCAGTTCTTC.

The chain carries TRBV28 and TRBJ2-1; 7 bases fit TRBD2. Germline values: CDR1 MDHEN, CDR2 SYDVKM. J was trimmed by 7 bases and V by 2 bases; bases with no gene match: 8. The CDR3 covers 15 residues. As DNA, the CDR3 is TGTGCCAGCAGTTTAGGGGGGAGGGCCGAAAATGAGCAGTTCTTC. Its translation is CASSLGGRAENEQFF.

The CDR3 is CASSYSVRGGYNEQFF. DNA for the CDR3: TGTGCCAGCAGTTACTCTGTCCGAGGGGGCTACAATGAGCAGTTCTTC. The chain recombines TRBV6-5 with TRBJ2-1; maybe TRBD1 (6 bases). V was shortened by 0 bases and J by 3 bases, with 12 bases between the two germline ends. Germline CDR1 is MNHEY and CDR2 is SVGAGI. This CDR3 spans 16 amino acids.

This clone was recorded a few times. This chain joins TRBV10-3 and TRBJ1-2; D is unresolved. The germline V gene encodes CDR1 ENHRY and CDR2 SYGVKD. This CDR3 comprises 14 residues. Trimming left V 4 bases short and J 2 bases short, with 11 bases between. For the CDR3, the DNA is TGTGCCATCAGTGCGGGTCAGTTGAACTATGGCTACACCTTC. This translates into CAISAGQLNYGYTF.

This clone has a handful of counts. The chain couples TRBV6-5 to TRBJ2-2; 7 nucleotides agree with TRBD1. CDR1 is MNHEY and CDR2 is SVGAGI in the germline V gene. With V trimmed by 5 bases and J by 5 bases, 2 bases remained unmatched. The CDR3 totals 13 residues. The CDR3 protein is CASSARGTGELFF. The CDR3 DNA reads TGTGCCAGCAGTGCCAGGGGGACCGGGGAGCTGTTTTTT.

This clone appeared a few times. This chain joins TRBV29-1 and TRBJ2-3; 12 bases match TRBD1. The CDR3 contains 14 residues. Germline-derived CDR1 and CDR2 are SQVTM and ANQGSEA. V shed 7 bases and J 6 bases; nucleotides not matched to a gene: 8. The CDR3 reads CSGRDRGPRDTQYF. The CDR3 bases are TGCAGCGGGAGGGACAGGGGGCCTCGGGATACGCAGTATTTT.

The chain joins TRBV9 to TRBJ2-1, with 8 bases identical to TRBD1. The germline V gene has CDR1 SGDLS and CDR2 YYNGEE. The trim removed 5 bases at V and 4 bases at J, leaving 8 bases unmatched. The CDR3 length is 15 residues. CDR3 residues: CASSRLGQGYNEQFF. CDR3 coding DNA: TGTGCCAGCAGTCGTCTAGGACAGGGATACAATGAGCAGTTCTTC.

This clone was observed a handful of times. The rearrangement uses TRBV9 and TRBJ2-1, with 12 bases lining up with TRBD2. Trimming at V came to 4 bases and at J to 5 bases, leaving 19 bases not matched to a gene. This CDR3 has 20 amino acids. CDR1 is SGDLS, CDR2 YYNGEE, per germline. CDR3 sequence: CASSPQLAGGLVNSHNEQFF. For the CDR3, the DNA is TGTGCCAGCAGCCCCCAACTAGCGGGGGGCCTGGTTAATTCTCACAATGAGCAGTTCTTC.